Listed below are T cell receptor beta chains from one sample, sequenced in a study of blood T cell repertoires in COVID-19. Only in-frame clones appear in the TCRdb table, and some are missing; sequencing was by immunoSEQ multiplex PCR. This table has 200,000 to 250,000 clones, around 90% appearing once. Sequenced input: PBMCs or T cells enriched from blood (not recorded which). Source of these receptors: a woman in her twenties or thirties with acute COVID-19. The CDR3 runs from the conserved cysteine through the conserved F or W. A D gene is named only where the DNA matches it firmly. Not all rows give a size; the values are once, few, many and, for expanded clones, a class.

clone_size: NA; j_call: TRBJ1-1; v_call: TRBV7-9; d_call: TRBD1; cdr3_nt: TGTGCCAGCAGCACCCCCGGGACAGCGAACACTGAAGCTTTCTTT; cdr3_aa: CASSTPGTANTEAFF
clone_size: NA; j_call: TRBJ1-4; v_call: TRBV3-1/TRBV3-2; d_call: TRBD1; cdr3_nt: TGTGCCAGCAGCCGAATACAGGGGAATAATGAAAAACTGTTTTTT; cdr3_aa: CASSRIQGNNEKLFF
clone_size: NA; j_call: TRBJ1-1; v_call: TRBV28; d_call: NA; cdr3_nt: TGTGCCAGCAGATCGGGGGGGGAAGCCGGTTGGACTGAAGCTTTCTTT; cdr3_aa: CASRSGGEAGWTEAFF
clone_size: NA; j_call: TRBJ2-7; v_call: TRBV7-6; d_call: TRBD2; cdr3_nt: TGTGCCAGCAGCTGGGGGGGTGGTGGGGCGGAGCAGTACTTC; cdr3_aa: CASSWGGGGAEQYF
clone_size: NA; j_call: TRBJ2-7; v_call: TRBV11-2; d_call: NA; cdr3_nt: TGTGCCAGCAGCCCCAGGACAGCCCCCTACGAGCAGTACTTC; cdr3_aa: CASSPRTAPYEQYF
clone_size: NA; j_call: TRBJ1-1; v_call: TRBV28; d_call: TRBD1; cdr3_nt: TGTGCCAGCGTGCCACAGGGGGACACTGAAGCTTTCTTT; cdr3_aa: CASVPQGDTEAFF
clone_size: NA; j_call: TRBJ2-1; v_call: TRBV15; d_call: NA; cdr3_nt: TGTGCCACCGCCGGCGTGGGTCGAGGATACAATGAGCAGTTCTTC; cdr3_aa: CATAGVGRGYNEQFF
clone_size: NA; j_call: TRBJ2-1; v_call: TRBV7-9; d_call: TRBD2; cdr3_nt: TGTGCCAGCAGGCCCGGGACTAGCATATTGAATGAGCAGTTCTTC; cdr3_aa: CASRPGTSILNEQFF
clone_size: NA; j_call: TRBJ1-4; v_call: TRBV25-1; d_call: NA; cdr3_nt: TGTGCCAGCAGTGAACCCGGCGGAGCGTATGAAAAACTGTTTTTT; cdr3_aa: CASSEPGGAYEKLFF
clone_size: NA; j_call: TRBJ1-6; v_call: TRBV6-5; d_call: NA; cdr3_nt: TGTGCCAGCATAGGACGGACGGACTATTCACCCCTCCACTTT; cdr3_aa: CASIGRTDYSPLHF
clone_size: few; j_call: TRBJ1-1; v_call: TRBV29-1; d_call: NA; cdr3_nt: TGCAGCGCTCGTAGTACAGGGAGCACTGAAGCTTTCTTT; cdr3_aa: CSARSTGSTEAFF
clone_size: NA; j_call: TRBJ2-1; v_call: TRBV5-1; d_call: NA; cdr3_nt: TGCGCCAGCAGCTTGGGAGGCGGGGATAGCTCCTACAATGAGCAGTTCTTC; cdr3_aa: CASSLGGGDSSYNEQFF
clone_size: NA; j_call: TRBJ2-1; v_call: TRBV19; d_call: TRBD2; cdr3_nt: TGTGCCAGTAGTACTTCTAGCGGGAGCCCCTACAATGAGCAGTTCTTC; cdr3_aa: CASSTSSGSPYNEQFF
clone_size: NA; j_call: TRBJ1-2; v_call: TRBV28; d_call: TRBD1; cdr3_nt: TGTGCCAGCAGTGGGGACAGTCTGCATCGTGATGGCTACACCTTC; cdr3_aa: CASSGDSLHRDGYTF
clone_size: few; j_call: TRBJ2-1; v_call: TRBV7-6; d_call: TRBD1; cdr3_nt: TGTGCCAGCAGCTTAGAGTCAGGGGGTAAGCAGTTCTTC; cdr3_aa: CASSLESGGKQFF
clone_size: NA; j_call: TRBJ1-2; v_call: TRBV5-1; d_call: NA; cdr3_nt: TGCGCCAGCAGCTTCGAGGGGGATAACGGCTACACCTTC; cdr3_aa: CASSFEGDNGYTF
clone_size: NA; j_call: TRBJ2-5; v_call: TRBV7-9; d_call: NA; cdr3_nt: TGTGCCAGCAGCCCGACCGGACAGCTACAAGAGACCCAGTACTTC; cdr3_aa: CASSPTGQLQETQYF
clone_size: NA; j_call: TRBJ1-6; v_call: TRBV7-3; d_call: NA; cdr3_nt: TGTGCCAGCAGCTCCCTCCAGAATTCACCCCTCCACTTT; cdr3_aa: CASSSLQNSPLHF
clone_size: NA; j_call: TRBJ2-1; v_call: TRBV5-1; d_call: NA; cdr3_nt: TGCGCCAGCAGCTTGGACACAAACAATGAGCAGTTCTTC; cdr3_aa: CASSLDTNNEQFF
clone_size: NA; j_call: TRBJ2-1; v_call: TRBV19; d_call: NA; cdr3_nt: TGTGCCAGTAGTATAGGTCCGGAGGGCCTCGATGAGCAGTTCTTC; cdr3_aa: CASSIGPEGLDEQFF
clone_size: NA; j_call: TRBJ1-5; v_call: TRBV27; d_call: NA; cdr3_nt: TGTGCCAGCAGTTTTCGGGGTCCAGGTCAGCCCCAGCATTTT; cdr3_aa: CASSFRGPGQPQHF
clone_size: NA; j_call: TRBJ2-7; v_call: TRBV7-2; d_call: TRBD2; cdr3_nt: TGTGCCAGCAGTCAAACCAGGCTAGCGGGAGGGGTGGAGCAGTACTTC; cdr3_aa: CASSQTRLAGGVEQYF
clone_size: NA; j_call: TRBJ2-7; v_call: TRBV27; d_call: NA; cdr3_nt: TGTGCCAGCAGTTTGCGGGGACAGTTGTACGAGCAGTACTTC; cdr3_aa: CASSLRGQLYEQYF
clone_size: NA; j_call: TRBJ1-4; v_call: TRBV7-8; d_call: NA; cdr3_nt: TGTGCCAGCAGCTTAGTTCGGGCCCCAGGGGAAAAACTGTTTTTT; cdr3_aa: CASSLVRAPGEKLFF
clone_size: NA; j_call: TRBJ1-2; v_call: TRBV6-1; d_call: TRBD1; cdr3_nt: TGTGCCAGCAGTGAAGAGGGGGCGTTATATGGCTACACCTTC; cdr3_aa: CASSEEGALYGYTF
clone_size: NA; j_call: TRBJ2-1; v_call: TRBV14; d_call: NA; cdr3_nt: TGTGCCAGCAGCCAAGATTGGGCAGCTTCGCCGTTCTTC; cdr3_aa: CASSQDWAASPFF
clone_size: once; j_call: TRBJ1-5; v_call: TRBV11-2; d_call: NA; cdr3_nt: TGTGCCAGCAGCTTAGCCGAGAGTCAGCCCCAGCATTTT; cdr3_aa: CASSLAESQPQHF
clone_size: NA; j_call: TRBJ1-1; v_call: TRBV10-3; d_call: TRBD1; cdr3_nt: TGTGCCATCAGTGCAGGGGGTGAAGCTTTCTTT; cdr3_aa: CAISAGGEAFF
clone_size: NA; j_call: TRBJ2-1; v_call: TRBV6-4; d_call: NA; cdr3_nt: TGTGCCAGCAGTGATCGGGACAATGAGCAGTTCTTC; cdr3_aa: CASSDRDNEQFF
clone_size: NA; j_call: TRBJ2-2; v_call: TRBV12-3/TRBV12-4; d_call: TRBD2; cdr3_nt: TGTGCCAGCAGTTACCGGGGGGTTCGGGAGCTGTTTTTT; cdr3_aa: CASSYRGVRELFF
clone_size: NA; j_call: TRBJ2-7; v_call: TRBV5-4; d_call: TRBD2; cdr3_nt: TGTGCCAGCGGACTAGCGGGAGACTACGAGCAGTACTTC; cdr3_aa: CASGLAGDYEQYF
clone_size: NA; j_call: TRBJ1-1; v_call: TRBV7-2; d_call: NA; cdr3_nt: TGTGCCAGCAGCGAGACTGGACAGCGAGGCACTGAAGCTTTCTTT; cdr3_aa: CASSETGQRGTEAFF
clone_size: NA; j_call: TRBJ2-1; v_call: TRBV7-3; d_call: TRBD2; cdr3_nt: TGTGCCAGCAGTCTTAGCGGACTAGCGGGAAACATATACAATGAGCAGTTCTTC; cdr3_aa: CASSLSGLAGNIYNEQFF
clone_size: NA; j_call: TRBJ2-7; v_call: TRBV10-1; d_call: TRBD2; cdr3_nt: TGCGCCCCCCCCCAATTAGCGGGGACCTGCTCCTACGAGCAGTACTTC; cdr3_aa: CAPPQLAGTCSYEQYF
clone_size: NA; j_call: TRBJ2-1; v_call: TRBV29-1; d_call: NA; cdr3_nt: TGCAGCGTTGGGCGGACTATCTACAATGAGCAGTTCTTC; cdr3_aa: CSVGRTIYNEQFF
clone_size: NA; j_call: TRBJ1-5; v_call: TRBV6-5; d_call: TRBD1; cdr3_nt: TGTGCCAGCAGTTCCAGGACAGGGGGCTCCCATCAGCCCCAGCATTTT; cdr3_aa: CASSSRTGGSHQPQHF
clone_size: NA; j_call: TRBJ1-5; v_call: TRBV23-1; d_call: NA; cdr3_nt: TGCGCCAGCACCACTCGGAGCAATCAGCCCCAGCATTTT; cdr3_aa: CASTTRSNQPQHF
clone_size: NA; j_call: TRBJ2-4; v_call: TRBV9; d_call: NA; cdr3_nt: TGTGCCAGCAGCGCACAGGGAGGGGCAAACATTCAGTACTTC; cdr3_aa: CASSAQGGANIQYF
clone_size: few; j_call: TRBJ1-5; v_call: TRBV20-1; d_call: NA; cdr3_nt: TGCAGTGCTAGTCGAACAGGGACGGGCAATCAGCCCCAGCATTTT; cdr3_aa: CSASRTGTGNQPQHF
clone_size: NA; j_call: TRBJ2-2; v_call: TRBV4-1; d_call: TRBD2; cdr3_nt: TGCGCCAGCAGCCGACTTAGCGGGAGTGGGACCGGGGAGCTGTTTTTT; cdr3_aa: CASSRLSGSGTGELFF
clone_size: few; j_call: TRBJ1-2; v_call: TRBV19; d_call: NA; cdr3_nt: TGTGCTCTTTTAAGTCCGGTTCACTATGGCTACACCTTC; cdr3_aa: CALLSPVHYGYTF
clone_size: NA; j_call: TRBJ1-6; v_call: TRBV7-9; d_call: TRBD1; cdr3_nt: TGTGCCAGCAGCTCCGGGACAGGAAATTATAATTCACCCCTCCACTTT; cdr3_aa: CASSSGTGNYNSPLHF
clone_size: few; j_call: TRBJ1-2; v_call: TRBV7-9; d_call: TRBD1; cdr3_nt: TGTGCCAGCAGCTTAGCCCCCCCTACAGGGGGATACGGCTACACCTTC; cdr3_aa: CASSLAPPTGGYGYTF
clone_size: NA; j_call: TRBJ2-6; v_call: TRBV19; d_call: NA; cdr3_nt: TGTGCCAGTACCACGCGGTCTGGGGCCAACGTCCTGACTTTC; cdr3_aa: CASTTRSGANVLTF
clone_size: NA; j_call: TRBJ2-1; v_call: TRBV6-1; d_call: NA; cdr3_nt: TGTGCCAGCAGTGACATATCGACAGGTTGGCAGGATGAGCAGTTCTTC; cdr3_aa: CASSDISTGWQDEQFF
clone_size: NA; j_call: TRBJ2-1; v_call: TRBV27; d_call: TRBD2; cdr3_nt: TGTGCCAGCAGTTCGGGACTAGCGGGGACCTACAATGAGCAGTTCTTC; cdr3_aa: CASSSGLAGTYNEQFF
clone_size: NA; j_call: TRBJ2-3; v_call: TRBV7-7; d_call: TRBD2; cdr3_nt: TGTGCTAGCAGTCCCGGCCTGCGGGGGGTTGGGCCCACAGATACGCAGTATTTT; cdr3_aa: CASSPGLRGVGPTDTQYF
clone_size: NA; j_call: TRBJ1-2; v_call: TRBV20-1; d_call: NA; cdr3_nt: TGCAGTGCTAGTTCGGGGGATGACTATGGCTACACCTTC; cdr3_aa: CSASSGDDYGYTF
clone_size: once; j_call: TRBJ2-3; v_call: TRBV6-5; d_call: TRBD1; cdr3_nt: TGTGCCAGCAGTCGGGACAGGGTGCTAGATACGCAGTATTTT; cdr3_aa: CASSRDRVLDTQYF
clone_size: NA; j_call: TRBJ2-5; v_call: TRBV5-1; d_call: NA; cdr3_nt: TGCGCCAGCAGCCGGGTCTGGGAGACCCAGTACTTC; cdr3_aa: CASSRVWETQYF
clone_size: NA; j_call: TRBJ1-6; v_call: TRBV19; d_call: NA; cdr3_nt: TGTGCCAGTAGACAAGGACTCTCCTATAATTCACCCCTCCACTTT; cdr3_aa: CASRQGLSYNSPLHF
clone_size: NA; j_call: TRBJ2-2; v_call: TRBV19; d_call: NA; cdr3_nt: TGTGCCAGTAGTATCCCACAGCTCACCGGGGAGCTGTTTTTT; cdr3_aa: CASSIPQLTGELFF
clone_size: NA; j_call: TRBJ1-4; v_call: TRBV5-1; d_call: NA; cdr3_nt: TGCGCCAGCAGCTTGGCCGTGGGAGGGGGTACAGCTAATGAAAAACTGTTTTTT; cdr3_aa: CASSLAVGGGTANEKLFF
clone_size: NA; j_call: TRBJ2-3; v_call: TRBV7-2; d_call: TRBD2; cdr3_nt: TGTGCCAGCAGCTTGAAACTAGCGCAGATTAGCACAGATACGCAGTATTTT; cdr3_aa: CASSLKLAQISTDTQYF